This TCR beta chain was retrieved from a study of identical twins. TCRdb itself ran the 5' RACE reads through MiXCR, one entry per CDR3 protein. The repertoire consists of about 530,000 distinct CDR3 sequences, with about 15% occurring once and the leading ten covering 0.44%. CDR3 length: 16 residues. The V end lost 5 bases, the J end lost 8 bases, and 23 bases lay between the germline ends. CDR1 is SGHRS, CDR2 YFSETQ, per germline. Separately, the same data were catalogued under a study of yellow fever vaccine responses in identical twins.

Sequenced input: CD4+ T cells sorted from blood. The sequence was collected from a woman aged 18-29 years in good health. V gene TRBV5-1 combines with J gene TRBJ2-1, with D possibly TRBD2 on 6 matching bases. The CDR3 sequence is CASRPAGTLATHEQFF. The CDR3 nucleotides read TGCGCCAGCAGACCGGCCGGGACCCTAGCGACCCATGAGCAGTTCTTC.